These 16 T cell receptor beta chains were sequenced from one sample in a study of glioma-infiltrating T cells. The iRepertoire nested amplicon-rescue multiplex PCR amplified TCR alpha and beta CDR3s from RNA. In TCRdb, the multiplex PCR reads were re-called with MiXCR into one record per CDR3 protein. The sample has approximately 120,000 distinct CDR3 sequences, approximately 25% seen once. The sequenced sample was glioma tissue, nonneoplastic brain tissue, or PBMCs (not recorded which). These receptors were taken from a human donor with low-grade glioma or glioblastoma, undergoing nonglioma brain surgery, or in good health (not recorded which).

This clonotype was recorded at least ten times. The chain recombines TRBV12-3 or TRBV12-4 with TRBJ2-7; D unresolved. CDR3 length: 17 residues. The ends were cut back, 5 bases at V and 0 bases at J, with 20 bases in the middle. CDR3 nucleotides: TGTGCCAGCAGTCTATCATCTAACGCGGTAATCTCCTACGAGCAGTACTTC. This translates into CASSLSSNAVISYEQYF.

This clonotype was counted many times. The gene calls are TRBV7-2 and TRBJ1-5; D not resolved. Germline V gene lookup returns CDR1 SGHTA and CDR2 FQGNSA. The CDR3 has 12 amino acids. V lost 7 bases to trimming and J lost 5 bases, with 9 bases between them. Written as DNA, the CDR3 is TGTGCCAGCACCTCTTCGGATCAGCCCCAGCATTTT. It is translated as CASTSSDQPQHF.

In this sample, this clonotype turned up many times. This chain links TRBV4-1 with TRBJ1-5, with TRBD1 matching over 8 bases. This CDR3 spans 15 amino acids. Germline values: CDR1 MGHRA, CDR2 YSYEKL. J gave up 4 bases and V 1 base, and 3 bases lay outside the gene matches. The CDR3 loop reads CASSQGTGWNQPQHF. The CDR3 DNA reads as TGCGCCAGCAGCCAAGGGACAGGGTGGAATCAGCCCCAGCATTTT.

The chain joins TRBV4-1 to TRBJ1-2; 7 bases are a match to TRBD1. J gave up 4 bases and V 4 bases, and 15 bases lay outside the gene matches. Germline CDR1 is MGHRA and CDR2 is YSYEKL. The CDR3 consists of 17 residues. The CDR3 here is CASSPRTAAQGIYGYTF. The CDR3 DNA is TGCGCCAGCAGCCCCCGAACGGCGGCACAGGGGATCTATGGCTACACCTTC.

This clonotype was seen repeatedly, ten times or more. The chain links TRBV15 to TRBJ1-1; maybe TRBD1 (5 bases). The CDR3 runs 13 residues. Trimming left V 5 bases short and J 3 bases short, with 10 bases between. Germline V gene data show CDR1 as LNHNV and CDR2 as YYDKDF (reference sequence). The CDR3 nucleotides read TGTGCCACCAGCCGGGGGAGGGACACTGAAGCTTTCTTT. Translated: CATSRGRDTEAFF.

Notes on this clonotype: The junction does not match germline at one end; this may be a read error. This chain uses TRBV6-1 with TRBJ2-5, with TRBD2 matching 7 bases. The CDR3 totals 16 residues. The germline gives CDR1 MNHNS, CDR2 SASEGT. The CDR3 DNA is TGTGCCAGCAGTCCGAGACCGGGACTATCCCAAGGGACCCAGTACTTC. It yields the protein CASSPRPGLSQGTQYF.

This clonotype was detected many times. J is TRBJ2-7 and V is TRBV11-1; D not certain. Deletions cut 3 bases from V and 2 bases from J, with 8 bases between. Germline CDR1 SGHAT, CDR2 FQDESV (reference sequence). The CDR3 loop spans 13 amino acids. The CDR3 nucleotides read TGTGCCAGCAGCTTGGTCGGACCCTACGAGCAGTACTTC. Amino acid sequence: CASSLVGPYEQYF.

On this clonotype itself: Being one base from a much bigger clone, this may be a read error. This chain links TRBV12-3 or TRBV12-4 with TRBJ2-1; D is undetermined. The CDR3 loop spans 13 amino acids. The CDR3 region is CASSLVGYNERFF. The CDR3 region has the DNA TGTGCCAGCAGTTTAGTGGGGTACAATGAGCGGTTCTTC.

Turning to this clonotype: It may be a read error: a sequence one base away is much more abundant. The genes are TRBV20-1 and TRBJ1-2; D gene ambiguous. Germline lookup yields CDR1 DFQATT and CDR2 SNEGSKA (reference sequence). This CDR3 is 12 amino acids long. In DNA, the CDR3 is TGCAGTTCTAGCCCGCAGAGCAGTGGCTACGCCTTC. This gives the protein CSSSPQSSGYAF.

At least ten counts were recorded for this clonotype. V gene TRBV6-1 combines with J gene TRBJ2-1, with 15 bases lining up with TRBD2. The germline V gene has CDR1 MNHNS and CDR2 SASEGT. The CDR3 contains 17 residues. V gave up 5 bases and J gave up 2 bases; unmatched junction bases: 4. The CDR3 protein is CASSTGTSGRTYNEQFF. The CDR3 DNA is TGTGCCAGCAGTACCGGGACTAGCGGGAGGACCTACAATGAGCAGTTCTTC.

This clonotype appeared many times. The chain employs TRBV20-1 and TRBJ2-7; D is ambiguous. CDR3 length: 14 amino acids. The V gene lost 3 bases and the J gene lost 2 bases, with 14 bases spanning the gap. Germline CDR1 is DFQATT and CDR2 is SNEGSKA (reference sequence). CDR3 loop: CSASDPGTTYEQYF. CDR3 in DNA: TGCAGTGCTAGTGATCCGGGTACCACCTACGAGCAGTACTTC.

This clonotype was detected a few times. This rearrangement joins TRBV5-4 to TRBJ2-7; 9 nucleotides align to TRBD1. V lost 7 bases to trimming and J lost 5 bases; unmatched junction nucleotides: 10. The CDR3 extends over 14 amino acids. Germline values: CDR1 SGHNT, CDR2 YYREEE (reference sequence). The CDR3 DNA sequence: TGTGCCAGCCACTCCTTGGACAGGGGTGACGAGCAGTACTTC. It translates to CASHSLDRGDEQYF.

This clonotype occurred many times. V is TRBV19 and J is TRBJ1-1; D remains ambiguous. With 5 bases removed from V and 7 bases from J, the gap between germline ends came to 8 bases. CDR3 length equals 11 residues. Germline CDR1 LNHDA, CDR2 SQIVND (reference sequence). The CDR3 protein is CASSPGGEAFF. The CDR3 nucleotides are TGTGCCAGTAGTCCCGGTGGTGAAGCTTTCTTT.

CDR3 sequence reads: CAISGQGKREPQHF. In DNA, the CDR3 is TGTGCCATCAGCGGACAGGGGAAGAGAGAGCCCCAGCATTTT. J is TRBJ1-5 and V is TRBV10-3; TRBD1 agrees at 9 bases. The junction had 8 bases not matched to a gene; V was cut back by 6 bases and J by 8 bases. Germline assignment: CDR1 ENHRY and CDR2 SYGVKD. The CDR3 spans 14 residues.

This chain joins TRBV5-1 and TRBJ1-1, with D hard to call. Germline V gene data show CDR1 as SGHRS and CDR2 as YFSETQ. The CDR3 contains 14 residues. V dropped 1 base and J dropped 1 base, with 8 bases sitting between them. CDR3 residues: CASSLRAENTEAFF. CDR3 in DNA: TGCGCCAGCAGCTTGCGGGCAGAGAACACTGAAGCTTTCTTT.

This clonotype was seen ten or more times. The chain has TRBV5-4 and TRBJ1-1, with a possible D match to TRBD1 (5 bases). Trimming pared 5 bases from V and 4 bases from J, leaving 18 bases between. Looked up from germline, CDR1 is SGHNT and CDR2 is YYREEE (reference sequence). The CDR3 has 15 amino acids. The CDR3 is CASSSVRGAGTEAFF. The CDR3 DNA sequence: TGTGCCAGCAGTTCGGTCCGGGGCGCAGGCACTGAAGCTTTCTTT.